This record concerns one T cell receptor beta chain sequence. Its cognate antigen has yet to be identified. No much larger clone exists at a distance of one base, and base qualities are not known. These data originate in a study of blood T cell repertoires in COVID-19 (dated by TCRdb to the early 2020s). Regarding the complete study: Samples covering the acute and convalescent phases of COVID-19 were provided by collaborators in the United States, Italy and Spain. The prospective study material was composed of cDNA or gDNA derived from T cells, B-cell-depleted T cells, or PBMCs. Subjects who had been exposed to COVID-19, were actively infected with it, or had recovered from it provided the deeply sampled blood TCRbeta repertoires that made up the dataset. The repertoires were released in a freely available public database meant as a resource for research on the immune response to SARS-CoV-2. Samples came from the ongoing ImmuneRACE study (first 160 participants) plus 1,254 subjects from 6 global collaborators. Nearly every sample came with metadata listing a de-identified subject ID, COVID-19 status, age in years and sex. Where available, HLA class I and class II types were obtained from metadata supplied by the sample provider rather than from assay-based typing. The paper's findings and limits, for the study overall: The quantity of clinical and demographic metadata differed by source and by participant and was supplied without curation.

The CDR1 and CDR2 encoded by the germline V gene are MNHEY and SVGAGI. Measured from the cysteine to the phenylalanine, the CDR3 is 14 residues long. CDR3 DNA only is kept here, 42 bases in frame from base 1. A distance of 13 bases separates the germline ends of V and J, which lose 4 bases and 4 bases respectively. TCRbeta CDR3 regions were amplified from genomic DNA by means of the immunoSEQ Assay, a bias-controlled multiplex PCR. Per the authors' processing: Nucleated cell counts per sample were estimated from amplification of reference gene primers within the assay. Sequence reads were collapsed and filtered to measure the absolute abundance of every unique TCRbeta CDR3 rearrangement. Productive Simpson clonality was computed per sample as the square root of Simpson's diversity index over productive rearrangements. The source is immuneACCESS, and TCRdb retained only in-frame sequences with V and J called. Part of the clones is not carried over; for the studies checked, unresolved V genes explain less than half of this, and the remainder is unexplained. V and J calls and clone size are as listed in that table; D and trimming were resolved from the DNA. Counted in this sample were approximately 400,000 clones; around 88% of them appeared once. Roughly 12% of the sample rests with the top ten.

One collaborating source in Seattle enrolled patients while the patients were actively infected and followed the patients over time throughout the course of disease. Collaborating institutions collected whole blood in K2EDTA tubes following their own protocols. For TCRbeta analysis, collaborators shipped samples in one of three forms: frozen whole blood, isolated PBMCs, or DNA extracted from either of those sample types. The V gene is TRBV6-5 and the J gene is TRBJ1-2; D gene: possibly TRBD1, on 6 matching bases. Sequenced material: peripheral blood. The clonotype was recovered from a woman aged 50 to 60 with COVID-19, enrolled during active disease. The CDR3 in this case is CASSSGTRGYGYTF. The base sequence is TGTGCCAGCAGTTCGGGGACCAGGGGCTATGGCTACACCTTC.